The next 17 T cell receptor beta chains were all read from a single sample in a study of control samples from healthy donors and cancer patients. Measured with immunoSEQ multiplex PCR; TCRdb has only the in-frame clones, and not every one. Of roughly 150,000 clones detected, 80% to 90% appear once; the ten largest clones hold about 1.8%. Sequencing was done on a sample of blood. These receptors all stem from a man between 18 and 29 years old in good health.

This clone was detected a few times. V is TRBV5-1 and J is TRBJ2-1; possible D gene TRBD2, 6 bases. V dropped 0 bases and J dropped 15 bases, with 19 bases sitting between them. From germline, CDR1 is SGHRS and CDR2 YFSETQ. CDR3 length: 14 amino acids. DNA of the CDR3: TGCGCCAGCAGCTTGGATTCCGGGACTCGCGGTAGGTTCTTC. Its protein is CASSLDSGTRGRFF.

The chain uses TRBV5-4 and TRBJ2-1; no reliable D call. The CDR3 contains 13 residues. The germline CDR1 and CDR2 sequences are SGHNT and YYREEE (reference sequence). The V end lost 5 bases, the J end lost 4 bases, and 10 bases lay between the germline ends. This chain's CDR3 is CASSFGGYNEQFF. CDR3 in DNA: TGTGCCAGCAGTTTTGGTGGTTACAATGAGCAGTTCTTC.

The chain carries TRBV5-5 and TRBJ2-1; the D gene is possibly TRBD2 (6 bases). The CDR3 length is 15 residues. Germline CDR1 and CDR2: SGHKS and YYEKEE (reference sequence). Trimming took 2 bases from V and 9 from J, leaving 18 bases between them. The CDR3 is CASSFSAGGFGEQFF. The CDR3 region has the DNA TGTGCCAGCAGCTTTTCCGCCGGGGGTTTCGGTGAGCAGTTCTTC. Based on the CDR3 plus reference TRBV5-5 and TRBJ2-1, the full variable domain is DAGVTQSPTHLIKTRGQQVTLRCSPISGHKSVSWYQQVLGQGPQFIFQYYEKEERGRGNFPDRFSARQFPNYSSELNVNALLLGDSALYLCASSFSAGGFGEQFFGPGTRLTVL.

The chain couples TRBV11-2 to TRBJ2-1, with no clear D. This CDR3 spans 13 amino acids. V gave up 0 bases and J gave up 3 bases, with 3 bases separating them. Germline loops: CDR1 SGHAT, CDR2 FQNNGV. CDR3 amino acids: CASSLEVYNEQFF. In DNA, the CDR3 is TGTGCCAGCAGCTTAGAAGTCTACAATGAGCAGTTCTTC.

J is TRBJ1-4 and V is TRBV15; D not resolved. Looked up from germline, CDR1 is LNHNV and CDR2 is YYDKDF (reference sequence). The CDR3 is 15 amino acids. The V end was cut by 3 bases, the J end by 0 bases, with 8 bases between. The CDR3 DNA is TGTGCCACCAGCAGGGCTCCGACAACTAATGAAAAACTGTTTTTT. Protein sequence: CATSRAPTTNEKLFF.

The rearrangement joins TRBV27 to TRBJ1-6; maybe TRBD1 (5 bases). Germline V CDR1 and CDR2: MNHEY, SMNVEV (reference sequence). The CDR3 covers 12 residues. With 8 bases removed from V and 10 bases from J, the gap between germline ends came to 12 bases. CDR3 DNA sequence: TGTGCCAGCGGGTTCAGGGAGTCACCCCTCCACTTT. It specifies CASGFRESPLHF.

This chain joins TRBV12-3 or TRBV12-4 and TRBJ2-7; D gene unclear. The CDR3 sequence is 12 residues long. Trimming removed 1 base from V and 3 bases from J, with 4 bases in between. This chain's CDR3 is CASSLGSYEQYF. The CDR3 DNA follows: TGTGCCAGCAGTTTAGGGAGCTACGAGCAGTACTTC.

The chain employs TRBV6-2 or TRBV6-3 and TRBJ1-1; D is unresolved. CDR1 and CDR2 (germline): MNHEY, SVGEGT. Trimming removed 2 bases at V and 8 bases at J, with 9 bases between. The CDR3 contains 12 residues. Here the CDR3 reads CASSYGPTEAFF. DNA of the CDR3: TGTGCCAGCAGTTACGGGCCCACCGAAGCTTTCTTT.

This clone was counted at least ten times. The V gene is TRBV28, the J gene TRBJ2-1; TRBD2 matches 7 bases. Per germline, CDR1 MDHEN and CDR2 SYDVKM. The CDR3 consists of 14 residues. V lost 4 bases to trimming and J lost 3 bases; unmatched junction nucleotides: 3. Here the CDR3 reads CASSWGGSYNEQFF. The CDR3 nucleotides read TGTGCCAGCAGTTGGGGGGGGAGCTACAATGAGCAGTTCTTC.

This clone was picked up one time. CDR3 nucleotide sequence: TGTGCCAGCAGCTACGGACGCGGTGAAAACATTCAGTACTTC. Its translation: CASSYGRGENIQYF. The rearrangement joins TRBV13 to TRBJ2-4; D unclear. Germline CDR1 and CDR2: PRHDT and FYEKMQ (reference sequence). The CDR3 runs to 14 residues. V lost 4 bases to trimming and J lost 5 bases, with 12 bases between them. The entire variable domain, with the rest obtained from reference TRBV13 and TRBJ2-4, is as follows: AAGVIQSPRHLIKEKRETATLKCYPIPRHDTVYWYQQGPGQDPQFLISFYEKMQSDKGSIPDRFSAQQFSDYHSELNMSSLELGDSALYFCASSYGRGENIQYFGAGTRLSVL.

The chain couples TRBV6-5 to TRBJ1-2; D unresolved. The germline V and J ends were trimmed by 0 bases and 4 bases, with 9 bases remaining between them. The CDR3 has 14 amino acids. CDR1 MNHEY and CDR2 SVGAGI come from the germline V gene. The CDR3 coding sequence is TGTGCCAGCAGTTACTCGAGCGGTAGCTATGGCTACACCTTC. Encoded protein: CASSYSSGSYGYTF.

This clone has just a few counts. The rearrangement uses TRBV28 and TRBJ2-5; tentative D call: TRBD2 (6 bases). Germline lookup yields CDR1 MDHEN and CDR2 SYDVKM. CDR3 size: 15 residues. V was trimmed by 6 bases and J by 0 bases, leaving 14 bases between them. This CDR3 reads CASSSREHHQETQYF. In DNA form, the CDR3 reads TGTGCCAGCAGCTCCCGGGAGCACCACCAAGAGACCCAGTACTTC.

The J gene is TRBJ1-5, the V gene TRBV29-1, with a weak D call TRBD1 (5 bases). CDR3 length equals 13 residues. CDR1 and CDR2 (germline): SQVTM, ANQGSEA. CDR3 loop: CSDNVGPGQPQHF. The DNA for the CDR3 is TGCAGTGATAACGTGGGGCCCGGTCAGCCCCAGCATTTT.

The CDR3 sequence is CAISVLAGGYEQFF. DNA of the CDR3: TGTGCCATCAGTGTCCTAGCGGGGGGTTATGAGCAGTTCTTC. The rearrangement links TRBV10-3 to TRBJ2-1; 11 nucleotides align to TRBD2. This CDR3 has 14 amino acids. V shed 4 bases, J shed 8 bases, and the junction held 4 bases outside the gene matches. Germline-derived CDR1 and CDR2 are ENHRY and SYGVKD.

This chain links TRBV9 with TRBJ2-2; unclear D gene. Germline CDR1 is SGDLS and CDR2 is YYNGEE. The CDR3 sequence is 13 residues long. V lost 3 bases, J lost 6 bases, and 9 bases lay in between. CDR3 protein: CASSDRSSGELFF. CDR3 DNA sequence: TGTGCCAGCAGCGATAGGAGTTCCGGGGAGCTGTTTTTT.

The rearrangement links TRBV30 to TRBJ1-1; D is ambiguous. The CDR3 is 12 residues long. Germline V CDR1 and CDR2: GTSNPN, SVGIG (reference sequence). Trimming shortened V by 0 bases and J by 5 bases, and 7 bases separated the two germline ends. The CDR3 sequence is CAWSVERTEAFF. The CDR3 DNA sequence: TGTGCCTGGAGTGTAGAGAGGACTGAAGCTTTCTTT.

In this sample, this clone turned up a few times. The chain links TRBV7-2 to TRBJ1-6; D call uncertain. Germline CDR1 is SGHTA and CDR2 is FQGNSA. This CDR3 region has 14 residues. V was shortened by 3 bases and J by 10 bases, with 13 bases between the two germline ends. CDR3 nucleotides: TGTGCCAGCAGCTTCACGGGAGGCGACTCACCCCTCCACTTT. Translation gives CASSFTGGDSPLHF.